This T cell receptor (beta chain) is from a study of response to subunit inactivated influenza vaccine. The study, taken as a whole, reports: The authors suggested that few new T cells are recruited per seasonal influenza vaccination.

Trimming cost V 7 bases and J 1 base, with 10 bases left between them. This CDR3 spans 14 amino acids. Germline V gives CDR1 LGHDT, CDR2 YNNKEL (reference sequence). This clonotype was observed a few times. Its antigen is unidentified. TCRdb processed the RT-PCR reads anew with MiXCR; each CDR3 protein has one entry. The sample yields 650,000 or so distinct CDR3 sequences, about 15% seen once. The input for sequencing was PBMCs from blood, taken 14 to 15 days before vaccination. The chain recombines TRBV3-1 with TRBJ2-2; D might be TRBD2 (5 bases). This clonotype originated in a man aged 50-59 years who received an inactivated influenza vaccine. CDR3 coding DNA: TGTGCCAGCAATACGGGGAGGAACACCGGGGAGCTGTTTTTT. Translating gives CASNTGRNTGELFF.